This T cell receptor beta chain was profiled in a study of Ad26.COV2.S vaccination and SARS-CoV-2 variants. Treatment here: roughly 19 received Ad26.COV2.S at low or high dose, single or two shots; five or six received placebo; per-sample allocation not given. Samples came from day 63 after the first vaccine or placebo injection. The method was immunoSEQ multiplex PCR; TCRdb's version includes in-frame clones alone and lacks a portion of them. The data show fewer than 500,000 clones, with less than 95% seen just once and under 4.5% held by the top ten. Trimming pared 3 bases from V and 2 bases from J, leaving 7 bases between. The germline CDR1 and CDR2 sequences are LNHDA and SQIVND (reference sequence). The CDR3 extends over 13 amino acids.

This receptor was identified in a person between 18 and 65 years old who received the Ad26.COV2.S COVID-19 vaccine or a placebo. Sequencing used peripheral blood, obtained in a trial of Ad26.COV2.S vaccine versus placebo. The gene calls are TRBV19 and TRBJ2-5; either TRBD1 or TRBD2 may supply D (5 bases each). The CDR3 region is CASSIEGQETQYF. The DNA of the CDR3 is TGTGCCAGTAGTATCGAGGGGCAAGAGACCCAGTACTTC.